This TCR beta chain was sequenced for a study of cytomegalovirus exposure and HLA in healthy donors. The PCR used 60 Vbeta and 13 Jbeta primers. Only in-frame clones appear in the TCRdb table, and some are missing; sequencing was by immunoSEQ multiplex PCR. The top ten hold approximately 5.7% of the sample, which has around 150,000 clones, more than 65% seen once. This CDR3 region has 16 residues. The V gene end was trimmed by 4 bases and the J gene end by 1 base; junction bases not matched to a gene: 3. Germline-derived CDR1 and CDR2 are MGHDK and SYGVNS. The sample consisted of PBMCs. The J gene is TRBJ2-2, the V gene TRBV25-1; 10 bases line up with TRBD2. The clonotype was recovered from a man younger than 40 in good health and CMV-seropositive. The CDR3 region is CASSVRTSGNTGELFF. The CDR3 bases are TGTGCCAGCAGTGTTCGGACTAGCGGGAACACCGGGGAGCTGTTTTTT.